A selection of T cell receptor beta chains follows, all from one sample in a study of blood T cell repertoires in COVID-19. Some clones are missing from TCRdb's copy, which holds only in-frame ones; the method was immunoSEQ multiplex PCR. This table holds about 240,000 clones, about nine tenths found once. Sequenced: peripheral blood. These receptors were obtained from a man aged 60-69 years who had recovered from COVID-19. Both conserved end residues are part of each CDR3. The D gene is left open where the match is weak. Size is stated for part of the rows, as once, few or many counts, or as a class when the clone is expanded.

NA TRBJ1-6 13 TRBV5-6 TRBD1 CASSGQGSSPLHF TGTGCCAGCAGCGGACAGGGAAGTTCACCCCTCCACTTT
NA TRBJ2-2 15 TRBV7-9 NA CASSNQGSNTGELFF TGTGCCAGCAGCAACCAGGGATCGAACACCGGGGAGCTGTTTTTT
NA TRBJ1-6 17 TRBV28 NA CASSSAFGTGYDSPLHF TGTGCCAGCAGCTCCGCCTTTGGTACAGGGTACGATTCACCCCTCCACTTT
NA TRBJ1-5 14 TRBV28 TRBD1 CASSQDRGTQPQHF TGTGCCAGCAGTCAGGACAGGGGAACCCAGCCCCAGCATTTT
NA TRBJ2-2 12 TRBV6-6 NA CASRLRSGELFF TGTGCCAGCAGACTAAGGAGCGGGGAGCTGTTTTTT
NA TRBJ1-2 15 TRBV18 TRBD1 CASSPTLEGGDGYTF TGTGCCAGCTCACCCACGCTCGAAGGGGGCGATGGCTACACCTTC
NA TRBJ2-5 17 TRBV10-1 TRBD1 CASSDLGYPGGLETQYF TGCGCCAGCAGTGACCTCGGGTATCCAGGGGGCCTGGAGACCCAGTACTTC
NA TRBJ1-6 15 TRBV9 TRBD1 CASSVGDRGNSPLHF TGTGCCAGCAGCGTAGGTGACAGGGGGAATTCACCCCTCCACTTT
NA TRBJ1-5 14 TRBV24-1 TRBD1 CATRDRDSNQPQHF TGTGCCACCAGAGACAGGGATAGCAATCAGCCCCAGCATTTT
NA TRBJ1-5 15 TRBV4-1 TRBD1 CASSQNDRVNQPQHF TGCGCCAGCAGCCAAAACGACAGGGTAAATCAGCCCCAGCATTTT
NA TRBJ2-5 13 TRBV10-3 NA CAISAQAYETQYF TGTGCCATCAGTGCACAGGCATATGAGACCCAGTACTTC
NA TRBJ1-1 14 TRBV5-1 NA CASSFNSQNTEAFF TGCGCCAGCAGCTTCAATAGCCAGAACACTGAAGCTTTCTTT
NA TRBJ2-1 15 TRBV3-1/TRBV3-2 NA CASSSGWSSYNEQFF TGTGCCAGCAGCTCCGGTTGGAGCTCCTACAATGAGCAGTTCTTC
NA TRBJ1-2 14 TRBV6-5 NA CASNTGLPGYGYTF TGTGCCAGCAATACCGGACTCCCAGGCTATGGCTACACCTTC
NA TRBJ1-4 18 TRBV5-6 NA CASSLFGGAPMRDEKLFF TGTGCCAGCAGCCTGTTTGGAGGGGCCCCAATGCGAGATGAAAAACTGTTTTTT
NA TRBJ1-1 14 TRBV7-8 NA CASSLVPRGGEAFF TGTGCCAGCAGCTTAGTTCCTAGAGGAGGGGAAGCTTTCTTT
NA TRBJ1-6 15 TRBV30 NA CAWSVRGANNSPLHF TGTGCCTGGAGTGTACGGGGGGCGAATAATTCACCCCTCCACTTT
NA TRBJ2-5 14 TRBV5-1 NA CASSLLGVQETQYF TGCGCCAGCAGCTTGCTGGGAGTCCAAGAGACCCAGTACTTC
NA TRBJ1-2 16 TRBV5-4 TRBD1 CASSATPGQGADGYTF TGTGCCAGCAGCGCGACTCCGGGACAGGGGGCTGATGGCTACACCTTC
NA TRBJ1-6 15 TRBV11-2 TRBD1 CASSPRDRLNSPLHF TGTGCCAGCAGCCCCAGGGACAGGTTAAATTCACCCCTCCACTTT
NA TRBJ2-3 15 TRBV6-5 TRBD2 CASSLPRGGADTQYF TGTGCCAGCAGTCTCCCCCGCGGGGGGGCAGATACGCAGTATTTT
once TRBJ1-6 14 TRBV2 TRBD1 CASSEGRTGMPLHF TGTGCCAGCAGTGAAGGTCGGACAGGGATGCCCCTCCACTTT
NA TRBJ2-3 16 TRBV19 TRBD2 CASSARLAGGLDTQYF TGTGCCAGTAGTGCCAGACTAGCGGGGGGTTTAGATACGCAGTATTTT
NA TRBJ2-3 16 TRBV24-1 TRBD1 CATSERWTGRTDTQYF TGTGCCACCAGTGAACGATGGACAGGACGCACAGATACGCAGTATTTT
NA TRBJ2-3 16 TRBV5-5 TRBD1 CASSSGQGGSTDTQYF TGTGCCAGCAGCTCCGGACAGGGGGGGAGCACAGATACGCAGTATTTT
NA TRBJ2-7 13 TRBV28 TRBD1 CASRLTGAYEQYF TGTGCCAGCAGACTGACAGGGGCCTACGAGCAGTACTTC
NA TRBJ2-1 15 TRBV7-2 NA CASSLGLAQGNEQFF TGTGCCAGCAGCTTAGGACTAGCCCAGGGGAATGAGCAGTTCTTC
many TRBJ1-6 16 TRBV15 NA CATSRDLAGQGSPLHF TGTGCCACCAGCAGAGATCTTGCAGGGCAGGGTTCACCCCTCCACTTT
NA TRBJ2-7 13 TRBV11-2 NA CASSLDRGYEQYF TGTGCCAGCAGCTTAGATAGGGGGTACGAGCAGTACTTC
once TRBJ2-7 14 TRBV6-5 NA CASSYSLGVYEQYF TGTGCCAGCAGTTACTCACTCGGGGTCTACGAGCAGTACTTC
NA TRBJ2-2 15 TRBV30 NA CAWSFGGLNTGELFF TGTGCCTGGAGTTTTGGGGGCCTGAACACCGGGGAGCTGTTTTTT
once TRBJ1-1 14 TRBV12-5 TRBD1 CASGSDGTGVEAFF TGTGCTAGTGGCTCCGACGGGACAGGAGTTGAAGCTTTCTTT
NA TRBJ1-2 12 TRBV5-6 NA CASGGTGLGYTF TGTGCCAGCGGAGGGACGGGTCTTGGCTACACCTTC
NA TRBJ1-5 18 TRBV5-8 TRBD1 CASSLLRDRADSNQPQHF TGTGCCAGCAGCCTCCTCCGGGACAGGGCGGACAGCAATCAGCCCCAGCATTTT
NA TRBJ2-3 17 TRBV5-1 TRBD1 CASSRSPPGQYTDTQYF TGCGCCAGCAGCCGCTCTCCCCCGGGACAGTACACAGATACGCAGTATTTT
once TRBJ2-1 15 TRBV11-2 NA CASSYLQGTYNEQFF TGTGCCAGCAGCTACCTCCAGGGAACCTACAATGAGCAGTTCTTC
NA TRBJ1-2 12 TRBV9 NA CASSVVGGRPTF TGTGCCAGCAGCGTAGTGGGGGGTCGCCCCACCTTC
NA TRBJ1-2 11 TRBV20-1 TRBD1 CRYRGRDGYTF TGCAGATACAGGGGAAGGGATGGCTACACCTTC
NA TRBJ2-5 15 TRBV27 NA CASSPNPSPQGTQYF TGTGCCAGCAGTCCGAACCCCTCACCCCAGGGGACCCAGTACTTC
few TRBJ2-1 16 TRBV18 TRBD2 CASSPPERGGLGEQFF TGTGCCAGCTCACCACCGGAGCGGGGGGGCCTGGGTGAGCAGTTCTTC
NA TRBJ1-5 15 TRBV4-1 NA CASSQDASSNQPQHF TGCGCCAGCAGCCAAGATGCCAGTAGCAATCAGCCCCAGCATTTT
NA TRBJ1-4 16 TRBV4-1 TRBD1 CASSQSPGGVGEKLFF TGCGCCAGCAGCCAATCCCCAGGGGGCGTAGGAGAAAAACTGTTTTTT
many TRBJ1-2 15 TRBV27 TRBD1 CASSPGDRFSSGYTF TGTGCCAGCAGTCCCGGGGACAGATTTTCAAGCGGCTACACCTTC
once TRBJ1-6 16 TRBV4-2 TRBD1 CASSPPLGTGVSPLHF TGTGCCAGCAGCCCCCCTCTGGGGACAGGGGTGTCACCCCTCCACTTT
NA TRBJ2-1 16 TRBV29-1 TRBD1 CSVSDRGQGLKNEQFF TGCAGCGTTTCGGACAGGGGGCAAGGATTGAAAAATGAGCAGTTCTTC
NA TRBJ2-2 15 TRBV6-5 NA CASRESMFNTGELFF TGTGCCAGCCGAGAGTCGATGTTCAACACCGGGGAGCTGTTTTTT
few TRBJ1-1 16 TRBV18 NA CASSPSRSWGVTEAFF TGTGCCAGCTCACCAAGCCGAAGCTGGGGGGTCACTGAAGCTTTCTTT
NA TRBJ1-2 12 TRBV5-6 NA CASSLWEEGYTF TGTGCCAGCAGCTTGTGGGAGGAGGGCTACACCTTC
NA TRBJ1-5 15 TRBV3-1/TRBV3-2 NA CASSQDLRGNQPQHF TGTGCCAGCAGCCAAGATCTACGGGGCAATCAGCCCCAGCATTTT
NA TRBJ2-1 21 TRBV24-1 NA CATSDSPLTSGTLYHYNEQFF TGTGCCACCAGTGATTCACCCCTGACTTCCGGGACACTTTACCACTACAATGAGCAGTTCTTC
NA TRBJ2-1 13 TRBV5-1 NA CASSLFAGNEQFF TGCGCCAGCAGCTTGTTCGCGGGGAATGAGCAGTTCTTC
few TRBJ1-2 14 TRBV27 NA CASSSIQGLSGYTF TGTGCCAGCAGTTCAATACAGGGCTTGAGTGGCTACACCTTC
NA TRBJ1-2 12 TRBV7-2 TRBD1 CASSPTGNGYTF TGTGCCAGCAGCCCGACAGGGAATGGCTACACCTTC
NA TRBJ2-2 15 TRBV2 TRBD1 CASRAGTENTGELFF TGTGCCAGCAGAGCCGGGACAGAGAACACCGGGGAGCTGTTTTTT
NA TRBJ2-2 15 TRBV27 TRBD2 CASTLVGTKSGELFF TGTGCCAGCACCTTAGTCGGGACTAAGTCCGGGGAGCTGTTTTTT
NA TRBJ2-2 13 TRBV10-3 NA CASRGGNTGELFF TGTGCCAGTCGAGGGGGGAACACCGGGGAGCTGTTTTTT
NA TRBJ1-1 14 TRBV7-9 NA CASSPLGGDTEAFF TGTGCCAGCAGCCCCCTAGGGGGAGACACTGAAGCTTTCTTT
NA TRBJ2-3 11 TRBV20-1 NA CSAPLADTQYF TGCAGTGCCCCACTTGCAGATACGCAGTATTTT
NA TRBJ2-3 12 TRBV6-1 NA CASSPRLDTQYF TGTGCCAGCAGCCCCCGGTTAGATACGCAGTATTTT
NA TRBJ1-4 14 TRBV10-3 TRBD1 CAISNGQGNEKLFF TGTGCCATCAGCAACGGACAGGGGAATGAAAAACTGTTTTTT